A single sample is the source of the 8 T cell receptor beta chains below, sequenced in a study of T cell repertoires in cytomegalovirus infection. TCRdb reanalysed the reads using MiXCR and keeps one entry per CDR3 protein. The table includes roughly 150,000 distinct CDR3 sequences, 15% to 20% detected once. Sequencing input: CD8+ T cells from PBMCs. All receptors come from a human donor in good health (CMV status not recorded). Some clones in this sample may be carry-over from other donors' samples.

This clonotype came up a few times. The chain recombines TRBV29-1 with TRBJ2-7; D gene uncertain. This CDR3 region has 13 residues. V lost 3 bases to trimming and J lost 3 bases, with 12 bases between them. Looked up from germline, CDR1 is SQVTM and CDR2 is ANQGSEA. CDR3 loop: CSVEAGGLYEQYF. In nucleotides, the CDR3 is TGCAGCGTTGAGGCTGGCGGCCTCTACGAGCAGTACTTC.

This chain links TRBV7-2 with TRBJ2-2; no clear D gene. Germline values: CDR1 SGHTA, CDR2 FQGNSA. The CDR3 has 14 amino acids. V was clipped by 5 bases and J by 1 base, with 8 bases between them. CDR3 loop: CASSPRWNTGELFF. The CDR3 DNA reads as TGTGCCAGCAGCCCCCGGTGGAACACCGGGGAGCTGTTTTTT.

This clonotype was detected only a few times. V is TRBV7-8 and J is TRBJ2-5; 7 bases line up with TRBD1. Germline CDR1 SGHVS, CDR2 FQNEAQ. CDR3 size: 16 residues. With V trimmed by 1 base and J by 1 base, 6 bases remained unmatched. The DNA for the CDR3 is TGTGCCAGCAGCTTAGAGGGACAGAGCCTCCAAGAGACCCAGTACTTC. Translating gives CASSLEGQSLQETQYF.

The chain couples TRBV5-4 to TRBJ1-2, with unresolved D. The CDR3 spans 17 residues. V was trimmed by 3 bases and J by 1 base, leaving 19 bases between them. The germline gives CDR1 SGHNT, CDR2 YYREEE (reference sequence). The CDR3 is CASSSDGSVGDNYGYTF. For the CDR3, the DNA is TGTGCCAGCAGCTCGGACGGATCCGTCGGGGATAACTATGGCTACACCTTC.

This clonotype was observed a few times. This sequence joins TRBV29-1 and TRBJ2-3; 13 nucleotides align to TRBD2. This CDR3 comprises 15 residues. Unmatched junction bases numbered 3, after V lost 4 bases and J lost 2 bases. Germline CDR1 SQVTM, CDR2 ANQGSEA. In DNA, the CDR3 is TGCAGCGTTGTCGGACTAGCGGGAGTCACAGATACGCAGTATTTT. Translation gives CSVVGLAGVTDTQYF.

This sequence joins TRBV20-1 and TRBJ2-7, with 9 bases fitting TRBD2. V lost 0 bases and J lost 4; bases outside the gene matches: 16. Looked up from germline, CDR1 is DFQATT and CDR2 is SNEGSKA (reference sequence). This CDR3 is 18 amino acids long. CDR3 sequence (DNA): TGCAGTGCTAGAGATGAGTCTCGTGGAGCGGGAGGAGCATACGAGCAGTACTTC. This codes for CSARDESRGAGGAYEQYF.

This clonotype was counted ten times or more. The V and J genes are TRBV7-2 and TRBJ2-7; TRBD1 agrees at 8 bases. This CDR3 is 14 amino acids long. CDR1 and CDR2 (germline): SGHTA, FQGNSA. The V gene end was trimmed by 1 base and the J gene end by 3 bases; junction bases not matched to a gene: 2. Here the CDR3 reads CASSLGTGYYEQYF. DNA for the CDR3: TGTGCCAGCAGCTTAGGGACAGGGTACTACGAGCAGTACTTC.

Remarks on this clonotype: A much more abundant neighbour one base away suggests this may be a read error. The CDR3 region is CASRQTRVEQYF. The CDR3 bases are TGTGCCAGCAGACAGACAAGGGTCGAGCAGTACTTC. The V and J genes are TRBV28 and TRBJ2-7; D is ambiguous. Trimming removed 6 bases from V and 6 bases from J, with 12 bases in between. From germline, CDR1 is MDHEN and CDR2 SYDVKM. The CDR3 has 12 residues.